The present entry profiles one T cell receptor beta chain with its context. Other DNA sequences of this sample code for an identical CDR3. Germline-derived CDR1 and CDR2 are KGHSH and LQKENI. The V end lost 3 bases, the J end lost 1 base, and 9 bases lay between the germline ends. The CDR3 is made up of 14 amino acids. These data are taken from a study of blood T cell repertoires in COVID-19. Study overall: Collection of acute and convalescent COVID-19 samples took place in the United States, Italy and Spain. PBMCs, B-cell-depleted T cells, or T cells were the source of the cDNA or gDNA that made up the material.

In the original processing: Reference gene primer amplification gave estimated nucleated cell counts. Sequencing used immunoSEQ multiplex PCR; TCRdb keeps in-frame clones, though not all of them. The V and J calls and clone size were taken over from that table, and D and trimming were inferred from the DNA. The sample contains 150,000 to 180,000 clones, about nine tenths of which appear only once. Sample: peripheral blood. The receptor's source is a woman aged 70 to 79 with acute or convalescent COVID-19. This chain links TRBV18 with TRBJ1-1; a possible D gene is TRBD1 (5 bases). The CDR3 sequence: CASSPGQGNTEAFF. The CDR3, as DNA: TGTGCCAGCTCACCGGGCCAGGGGAACACTGAAGCTTTCTTT.